Detailed here is one TCR beta chain. These data are taken from a study of T cell responses to AZD1222 COVID-19 vaccine. Per the germline V gene, CDR1 is MDHEN and CDR2 is SYDVKM. The CDR3 has 14 amino acids. V gave up 4 bases and J gave up 5 bases, with 14 bases separating them. Repertoires were generated with immunoSEQ multiplex PCR, while TCRdb's copy carries only in-frame clones and drops some. The table includes 95,000 to 150,000 clones, roughly 88% detected once. The chain employs TRBV28 and TRBJ1-2; no clear D. This TCR was recovered from an adult in good health. The input for sequencing was peripheral blood, taken on day 0 of MenACWY control vaccination. In nucleotides, the CDR3 is TGTGCCAGCAGTTCGCCTAGGCCGGGTTATGGCTACACCTTC. Translated: CASSSPRPGYGYTF.